This TCR beta chain was sequenced for a study of preoperative IRX-2 immunotherapy in early breast cancer. CDR1 is MDHEN, CDR2 SYDVKM, per germline. This CDR3 spans 14 amino acids. Trimming cost V 5 bases and J 8 bases, with 18 bases left between them. Treatment given: preoperative locoregional IRX-2 cytokine immunotherapy. Samples came from a phase Ib trial of preoperative locoregional IRX-2 cytokine immunotherapy. Sequencing was performed with immunoSEQ multiplex PCR; in TCRdb, only in-frame clones are kept and a portion is missing. The sample holds some 30,000 clones, around 91% seen once. The specimen was obtained from a patient treated with IRX-2 immunotherapy. The gene calls are TRBV28 and TRBJ1-2, with D tentatively TRBD1 (5 bases). The receptor comes from a human donor with breast cancer. The CDR3 nucleotides are TGTGCCAGCAGTGCTGACAGCCCAGTCTTGGGCTACACCTTC. Protein: CASSADSPVLGYTF.